This entry lists 2 T cell receptor beta chains sequenced from one sample in a study of blood T cell repertoires in COVID-19. The assay was immunoSEQ multiplex PCR, and TCRdb's table has in-frame clones only and misses some. The repertoire holds around 450,000 clones, around nine tenths seen once, with 4% to 4.5% in the top ten. Sequenced input: peripheral blood. Receptor source: a woman aged 30 to 39 with acute or convalescent COVID-19.

The V gene is TRBV19, the J gene TRBJ1-4; 9 bases are a match to TRBD1. CDR3 size: 17 residues. Germline CDR1 LNHDA, CDR2 SQIVND (reference sequence). V lost 4 bases, J lost 0 bases, and 6 bases stayed unmatched. The CDR3 protein is CASSRQGDAATNEKLFF. For the CDR3, the DNA is TGTGCCAGTAGTAGACAGGGGGATGCGGCAACTAATGAAAAACTGTTTTTT.

This CDR3 is CASRTGAAYGYTF. For the CDR3, the DNA is TGTGCCAGCAGGACAGGGGCTGCGTATGGCTACACCTTC. V and J are TRBV28 and TRBJ1-2; 8 bases are a match to TRBD1. This CDR3 is built from 13 residues. With 6 bases clipped from V and 5 bases from J, the junction kept 5 bases outside the gene matches. Per the germline V gene, CDR1 is MDHEN and CDR2 is SYDVKM.